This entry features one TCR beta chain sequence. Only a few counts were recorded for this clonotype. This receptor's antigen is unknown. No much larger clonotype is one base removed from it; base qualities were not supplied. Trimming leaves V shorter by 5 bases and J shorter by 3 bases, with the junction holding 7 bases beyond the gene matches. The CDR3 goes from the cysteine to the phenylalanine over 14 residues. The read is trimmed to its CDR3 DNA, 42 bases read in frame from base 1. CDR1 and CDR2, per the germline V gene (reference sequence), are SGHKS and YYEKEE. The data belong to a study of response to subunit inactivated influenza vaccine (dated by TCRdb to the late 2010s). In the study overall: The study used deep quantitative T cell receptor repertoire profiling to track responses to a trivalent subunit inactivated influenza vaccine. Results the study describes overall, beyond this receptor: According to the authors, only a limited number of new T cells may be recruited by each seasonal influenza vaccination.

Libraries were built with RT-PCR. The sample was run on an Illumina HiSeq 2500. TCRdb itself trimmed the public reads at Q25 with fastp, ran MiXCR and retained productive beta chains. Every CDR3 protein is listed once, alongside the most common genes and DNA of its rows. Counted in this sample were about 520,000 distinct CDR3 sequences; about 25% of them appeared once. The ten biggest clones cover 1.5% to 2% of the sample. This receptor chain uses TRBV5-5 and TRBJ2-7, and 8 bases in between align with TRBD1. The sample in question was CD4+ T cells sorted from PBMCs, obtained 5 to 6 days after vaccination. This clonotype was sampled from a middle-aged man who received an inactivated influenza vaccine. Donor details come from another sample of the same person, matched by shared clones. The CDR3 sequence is CASSSTGTGYEQYF. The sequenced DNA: TGTGCCAGCAGTTCTACCGGGACAGGCTACGAGCAGTACTTC.